A selection of T cell receptor beta chains follows, all from one sample in a study of a mutant IDH1 vaccine in newly diagnosed glioma. Profiled with immunoSEQ multiplex PCR; TCRdb holds only in-frame clones, not every one. The sample yields some 13,000 clones, about 80% seen once. The antigens these receptors bind are not known. The sample consisted of PBMCs, taken from a glioma patient whose treatment included an IDH1 peptide vaccine. These receptors all stem from a woman aged 40 to 55 with glioma. Each CDR3 is given with its conserved first and last residue. Each record gives: clone size, J gene, V gene, D gene, CDR3 protein, CDR3 DNA. A D gene is named only where the DNA matches it firmly. The size field is filled for only some rows; it gives once, few, many or a size class.

- | TRBJ1-4 | TRBV5-6 | - | CASSGDPTNEKLFF | TGTGCCAGCAGCGGGGATCCAACTAATGAAAAACTGTTTTTT
- | TRBJ1-5 | TRBV28 | - | CASSSPRNQPQHF | TGTGCCAGCAGTTCCCCCCGGAATCAGCCCCAGCATTTT
once | TRBJ1-5 | TRBV19 | TRBD1 | CASSVPGQGGGQPQHF | TGTGCCAGTAGTGTACCGGGACAGGGGGGGGGTCAGCCCCAGCATTTT
- | TRBJ2-7 | TRBV19 | TRBD1 | CASSIPPRTGTTYEQYF | TGTGCCAGTAGTATCCCCCCCCGGACAGGTACAACCTACGAGCAGTACTTC
few | TRBJ1-1 | TRBV28 | - | CASSLAGGDEAFF | TGTGCCAGCAGTTTAGCGGGGGGCGACGAAGCTTTCTTT
- | TRBJ2-5 | TRBV7-2 | TRBD1 | CASSLGQGETQYF | TGTGCCAGCAGCCTTGGACAGGGAGAGACCCAGTACTTC
once | TRBJ2-7 | TRBV6-9 | TRBD1 | CASNGQGGREQYF | TGTGCCAGCAATGGACAGGGGGGGCGCGAGCAGTACTTC
- | TRBJ2-5 | TRBV10-2 | - | CASSWTQETQYF | TGCGCCAGCAGTTGGACTCAAGAGACCCAGTACTTC
- | TRBJ2-7 | TRBV4-1 | TRBD1 | CASSQPRDRNYEQYF | TGCGCCAGCAGCCAACCCCGGGACAGGAACTACGAGCAGTACTTC
- | TRBJ2-2 | TRBV7-2 | - | CASSLSLTSTGELFF | TGTGCCAGCAGCTTATCTCTCACATCCACCGGGGAGCTGTTTTTT
- | TRBJ2-1 | TRBV9 | - | CASSAGPDAGNEQFF | TGTGCCAGCAGCGCCGGACCCGATGCCGGGAATGAGCAGTTCTTC
few | TRBJ2-7 | TRBV4-2 | TRBD1 | CASSRGTGGASYEQYF | TGTGCCAGCAGCCGAGGGACAGGGGGGGCATCCTACGAGCAGTACTTC
- | TRBJ2-1 | TRBV13 | TRBD2 | CASSLEASGRALGSYNEQFF | TGTGCCAGCAGCTTAGAAGCTAGCGGGAGGGCCCTCGGCTCCTACAATGAGCAGTTCTTC
few | TRBJ1-1 | TRBV5-4 | - | CASSLGAGSRGAFF | TGTGCCAGCAGCTTGGGGGCCGGGTCTAGGGGAGCTTTCTTT
- | TRBJ1-1 | TRBV7-8 | - | CASSFRVMNTEAFF | TGTGCCAGCAGCTTCAGGGTCATGAACACTGAAGCTTTCTTT
- | TRBJ2-5 | TRBV9 | TRBD1 | CASKGDSNQETQYF | TGTGCCAGCAAGGGGGACAGTAACCAAGAGACCCAGTACTTC
- | TRBJ1-4 | TRBV7-2 | - | CASSSRDVEKLFF | TGTGCCAGCAGCTCTAGGGACGTAGAAAAACTGTTTTTT
- | TRBJ2-3 | TRBV6-1 | - | CASRGRADTQYF | TGTGCCAGCAGGGGGCGGGCAGATACGCAGTATTTT
- | TRBJ2-5 | TRBV4-1 | - | CASSQDAGVGETQYF | TGCGCCAGCAGCCAAGATGCCGGAGTGGGAGAGACCCAGTACTTC
- | TRBJ1-1 | TRBV2 | - | CASSLLRNTEAFF | TGTGCCAGCTCCCTGCTGCGGAACACTGAAGCTTTCTTT
- | TRBJ2-1 | TRBV4-3 | - | CASSQGTLSGWQFF | TGCGCCAGCAGCCAAGGGACCCTATCAGGGTGGCAGTTCTTC
- | TRBJ2-7 | TRBV9 | TRBD2 | CASSVGGGEQYF | TGTGCCAGCAGCGTCGGGGGGGGCGAGCAGTACTTC
- | TRBJ2-7 | TRBV6-5 | - | CASSITTTGSYEQYF | TGTGCCAGCAGTATAACCACGACAGGCTCCTACGAGCAGTACTTC
- | TRBJ2-7 | TRBV6-1 | TRBD2 | CASSEARSSGRFYEQYF | TGTGCCAGCAGTGAAGCGCGGAGTAGCGGGAGATTCTACGAGCAGTACTTC
- | TRBJ2-7 | TRBV5-1 | - | CASSFDAQPPYEQYF | TGCGCCAGCAGCTTTGACGCGCAACCTCCCTACGAGCAGTACTTC
- | TRBJ2-2 | TRBV10-3 | - | CATIGILNTGELFF | TGTGCCACCATAGGGATTTTAAACACCGGGGAGCTGTTTTTT
- | TRBJ2-4 | TRBV19 | - | CASSMLLASGIQYF | TGTGCCAGTAGTATGCTTTTAGCTTCCGGCATTCAGTACTTC
- | TRBJ2-3 | TRBV6-5 | - | CASKSGINSDTQYF | TGTGCCAGCAAGTCAGGGATAAACTCAGATACGCAGTATTTT
- | TRBJ2-7 | TRBV5-1 | - | CASSGNYEQYF | TGCGCCAGCAGCGGGAACTACGAGCAGTACTTC
- | TRBJ2-1 | TRBV6-5 | - | CASSLADEQFF | TGTGCCAGCAGCCTCGCCGATGAGCAGTTCTTC
few | TRBJ2-1 | TRBV9 | - | CASSVVTGMYNEQFF | TGTGCCAGCAGCGTAGTAACAGGGATGTACAATGAGCAGTTCTTC
- | TRBJ1-1 | TRBV6-7 | - | CASSTANLLGPQEGAFF | TGTGCCAGCAGTACCGCCAATCTTCTAGGACCCCAGGAGGGAGCTTTCTTT
- | TRBJ2-5 | TRBV5-4 | TRBD2 | CASSPGLAGGIQETQYF | TGTGCCAGCAGCCCGGGACTAGCGGGGGGCATCCAAGAGACCCAGTACTTC
- | TRBJ1-2 | TRBV29-1 | TRBD1 | CSVEPRQGDGYTF | TGCAGCGTTGAACCCCGACAGGGGGATGGCTACACCTTC
- | TRBJ1-5 | TRBV6-1 | - | CASSEVNGGGQPQHF | TGTGCCAGCAGTGAAGTTAACGGCGGGGGTCAGCCCCAGCATTTT
- | TRBJ1-1 | TRBV29-1 | TRBD1 | CSVEDQRQGIEAFF | TGCAGCGTTGAAGATCAGAGACAGGGTATTGAAGCTTTCTTT
- | TRBJ1-1 | TRBV6-5 | TRBD1 | CASSPGGRAFF | TGTGCCAGCAGCCCAGGGGGCAGGGCTTTCTTT
- | TRBJ1-4 | TRBV5-6 | - | CASSLGRGEKLFF | TGTGCCAGCAGCTTGGGGAGGGGTGAAAAACTGTTTTTT
few | TRBJ1-5 | TRBV19 | - | CASRRGSQPQHF | TGTGCCAGTAGACGGGGGAGTCAGCCCCAGCATTTT
few | TRBJ1-1 | TRBV21-1 | - | CASSPRGCLRPRAFF | TGTGCCAGCAGCCCTAGGGGGTGTCTAAGGCCCAGGGCTTTCTTT
once | TRBJ1-5 | TRBV7-9 | - | CASSLGSGGNQPQHF | TGTGCCAGCAGCTTAGGCAGCGGCGGCAATCAGCCCCAGCATTTT
- | TRBJ1-2 | TRBV5-6 | TRBD1 | CASRLGLGQVASYGYTF | TGTGCCAGCAGGTTGGGCCTAGGACAGGTCGCCTCCTATGGCTACACCTTC
- | TRBJ2-7 | TRBV27 | TRBD1 | CASGTGAYEQYF | TGTGCCAGCGGGACAGGGGCCTACGAGCAGTACTTC
- | TRBJ1-5 | TRBV5-6 | - | CASSLGQNQPQHF | TGTGCCAGCAGCTTGGGCCAGAATCAGCCCCAGCATTTT
- | TRBJ1-4 | TRBV10-3 | - | CAISAGGSTNEKLFF | TGTGCCATCAGTGCGGGCGGATCAACTAATGAAAAACTGTTCTTT
- | TRBJ1-1 | TRBV19 | - | CASSIDWTAGAFF | TGTGCCAGTAGTATAGACTGGACAGCTGGTGCTTTCTTT
once | TRBJ1-2 | TRBV10-3 | - | CAISVRGDGYTF | TGTGCCATCAGTGTCCGGGGGGATGGCTACACCTTC
- | TRBJ2-7 | TRBV6-6 | - | CASSGSRYEQYF | TGTGCCAGCTCTGGGAGCCGTTACGAGCAGTACTTC
- | TRBJ1-5 | TRBV15 | - | CATSREVRVLQPQHF | TGTGCCACCAGCAGAGAGGTACGGGTTTTACAGCCCCAGCATTTT
few | TRBJ1-4 | TRBV7-9 | - | CASSFTGEKLFF | TGTGCCAGCAGCTTTACAGGGGAAAAACTGTTTTTT
- | TRBJ1-4 | TRBV15 | - | CATSRGPVVGKLFF | TGTGCCACCAGCAGAGGTCCTGTCGTCGGAAAACTGTTTTTT
- | TRBJ2-2 | TRBV7-9 | - | CASRQSAGELFF | TGTGCCAGCAGACAAAGTGCCGGGGAGCTGTTTTTT
once | TRBJ2-7 | TRBV29-1 | TRBD2 | CSTRETSPGGEQYF | TGCAGCACCAGGGAGACTAGCCCTGGGGGCGAGCAGTACTTC